This T cell receptor (beta chain) is drawn from a study of blood T cell repertoires in COVID-19. Study background: Acute and convalescent COVID-19 specimens originated in the United States, Italy and Spain. T cells, B-cell-depleted T cells, or PBMCs provided the cDNA or gDNA that served as material.

Per the germline V gene, CDR1 is KGHSH and CDR2 is LQKENI. V gave up 5 bases and J gave up 6 bases, with 10 bases separating them. This CDR3 contains 13 residues. Seattle patients were enrolled during active infection and followed longitudinally. Authors' processing steps: Reference gene primer amplification gave nucleated cell count estimates. The repertoire was sequenced with immunoSEQ multiplex PCR; TCRdb's copy has only in-frame clones and lacks some. That table is the source of V, J and clone size, and D and trimming were worked out from the DNA. The sample has about 200,000 clones, about 81% seen once; the top ten hold 8.2%.

This sequence originates from an elderly woman with COVID-19, enrolled during active disease. Source material: peripheral blood. The chain employs TRBV18 and TRBJ1-4; tentatively, D is TRBD1 (5 bases). DNA of the CDR3: TGTGCCAGCTCAGCAGGGAAGGATGAAAAACTGTTTTTT. This gives the protein CASSAGKDEKLFF.